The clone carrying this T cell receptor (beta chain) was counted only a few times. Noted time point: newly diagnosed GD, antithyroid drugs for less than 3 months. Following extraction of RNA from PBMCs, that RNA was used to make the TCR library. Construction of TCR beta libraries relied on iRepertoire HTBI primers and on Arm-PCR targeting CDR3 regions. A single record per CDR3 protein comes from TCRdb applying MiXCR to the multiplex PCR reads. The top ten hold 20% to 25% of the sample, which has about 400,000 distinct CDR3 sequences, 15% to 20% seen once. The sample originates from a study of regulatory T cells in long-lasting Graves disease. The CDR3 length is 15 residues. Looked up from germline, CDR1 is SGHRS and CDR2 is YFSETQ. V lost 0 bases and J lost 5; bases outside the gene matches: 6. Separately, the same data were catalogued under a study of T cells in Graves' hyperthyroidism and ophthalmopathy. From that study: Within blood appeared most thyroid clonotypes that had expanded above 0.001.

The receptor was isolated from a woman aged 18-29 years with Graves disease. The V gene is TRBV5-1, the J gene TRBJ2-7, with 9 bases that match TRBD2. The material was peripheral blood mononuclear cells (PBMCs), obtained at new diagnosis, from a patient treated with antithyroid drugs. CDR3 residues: CASSLVASGAHEQYF. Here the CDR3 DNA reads TGCGCCAGCAGCTTGGTGGCTAGCGGGGCACACGAGCAGTACTTC.